This record covers a single TCR beta chain. Its antigen is still unknown. The sample belongs to a study of identifying expanded T cells in peripheral blood. Study findings and constraints: Variance in clone template counts between roughly 2-week samples significantly increased with total template count across all healthy donors.

With 6 bases removed from V and 4 bases from J, the gap between germline ends came to 16 bases. Germline V CDR1 and CDR2: MNHNY, SVGAGI (reference sequence). The CDR3 is 16 amino acids. Using immunoSEQ multiplex PCR, the repertoire was profiled, and TCRdb retains in-frame clones only, with some absent. In the table there are around 84,000 clones, 85% to 90% of which are singletons. No infections or other immune events were documented during collection. The chain is built from TRBV6-6 and TRBJ1-6; D is undetermined. The origin of this receptor is a person between 18 and 69 years old in good health. Sequenced sample: blood. CDR3 amino acids: CASSPKSWQYNSPLHF. As DNA, the CDR3 is TGTGCCAGCAGCCCAAAGTCGTGGCAGTATAATTCACCCCTCCACTTT.